This T cell receptor beta chain derives from a study of a mutant IDH1 vaccine in newly diagnosed glioma. Study in general: With temozolomide cycles, or 4-6 weeks after radiotherapy alone, vaccination was started. V12 corresponded to week 35 and V13 to week 47. Whole-study results and caveats: Overall, 90% to 95% of patients had vaccine-induced immune responses.

This sample's time point: week 47, end of study. A 20-mer mutant IDH1 peptide at 300 ug was injected subcutaneously with topical imiquimod. On this clone: The antigen is not known.

Some clones are missing from TCRdb's copy, which holds only in-frame ones; the method was immunoSEQ multiplex PCR. The table records tens of thousands of clones, 65% of them present only once. This sample comprised peripheral blood mononuclear cells (PBMCs), obtained from a glioma patient whose treatment included an IDH1 peptide vaccine. The TCR was taken from a man between 35 and 55 years old with glioma. Some clones in this sample may be carry-over from other donors' samples.

The CDR3 nucleotides read TGTGCCAGCAGTTTGGGACAGGGGGGGTACGAGCAGTACTTC. It yields the protein CASSLGQGGYEQYF. The chain links TRBV6-5 to TRBJ2-7; the match to TRBD1 covers 11 bases. This CDR3 has 14 amino acids. V lost 4 bases to trimming and J lost 4 bases; unmatched junction nucleotides: 3. Germline CDR1 is MNHEY and CDR2 is SVGAGI.